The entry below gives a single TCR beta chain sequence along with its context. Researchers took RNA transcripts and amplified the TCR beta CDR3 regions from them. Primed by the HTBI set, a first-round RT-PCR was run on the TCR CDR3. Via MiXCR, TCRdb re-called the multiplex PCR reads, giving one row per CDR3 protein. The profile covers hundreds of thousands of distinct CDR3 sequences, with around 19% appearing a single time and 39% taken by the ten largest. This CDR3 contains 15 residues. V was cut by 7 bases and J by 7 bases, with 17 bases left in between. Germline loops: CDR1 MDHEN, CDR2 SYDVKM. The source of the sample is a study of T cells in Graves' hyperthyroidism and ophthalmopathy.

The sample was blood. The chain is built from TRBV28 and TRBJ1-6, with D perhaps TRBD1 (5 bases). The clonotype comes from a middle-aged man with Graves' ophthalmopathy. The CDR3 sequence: CASTSEGKWNSPLHF. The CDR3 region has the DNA TGTGCCAGCACCTCGGAGGGGAAGTGGAATTCACCCCTCCACTTT.